The text below deals with one T cell receptor beta chain. The template was RNA from unsorted bulk tissue. This non-tumor lung sample came from over 3 cm beyond the tumor edge. The library came from three nested PCR rounds adapted from ARM-PCR protocols. TCRdb itself ran the multiplex PCR reads through MiXCR, one entry per CDR3 protein. The table shows 70,000 to 95,000 distinct CDR3 sequences, with 76% occurring only once. Germline V gene sequence: CDR1 SGHDT, CDR2 YYEEEE. The CDR3 is 16 amino acids. V gave up 8 bases and J gave up 1 base, with 19 bases separating them. This sample is drawn from a study of tumor and adjacent non-tumor tissue in lung cancer. Study-wide background: There were 11 to 13 adenocarcinoma, a couple of squamous cell carcinoma and 1 small cell lung cancer cases.

Sequencing was carried out using distant non-tumor lung tissue. This receptor was identified in a man between 65 and 79 years old with non-small cell lung cancer. This rearrangement joins TRBV5-6 to TRBJ2-1; D is perhaps TRBD1 or TRBD2 (6 bases each). CDR3 sequence: CARSSGRGRSYNEQFF. CDR3 DNA: TGTGCCAGAAGTTCCGGTAGGGGGAGGTCCTACAATGAGCAGTTCTTC.